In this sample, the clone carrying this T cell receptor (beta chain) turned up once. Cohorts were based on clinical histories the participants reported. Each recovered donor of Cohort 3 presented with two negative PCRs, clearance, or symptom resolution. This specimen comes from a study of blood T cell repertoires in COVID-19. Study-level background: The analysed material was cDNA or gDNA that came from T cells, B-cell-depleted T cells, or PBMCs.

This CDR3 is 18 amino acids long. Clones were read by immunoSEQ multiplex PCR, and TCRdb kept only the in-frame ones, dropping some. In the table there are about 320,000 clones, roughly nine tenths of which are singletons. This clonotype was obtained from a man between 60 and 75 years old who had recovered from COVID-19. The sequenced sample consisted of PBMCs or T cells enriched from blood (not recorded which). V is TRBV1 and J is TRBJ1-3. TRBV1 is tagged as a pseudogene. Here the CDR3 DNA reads TGCACCAGCAGCCAAGATGCGGGGAACCTTACCTCTGGAAACACCATATATTTT. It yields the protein CTSSQDAGNLTSGNTIYF.